Presented here are 26 T cell receptor beta chains from one specimen sequenced in a study of graft-versus-host responses after intestinal transplantation. Produced via immunoSEQ multiplex PCR; TCRdb's table is partial and in-frame only. The profile covers over 60,000 clones, with approximately 92% appearing a single time and 6.5% to 8% taken by the ten largest. Sequences were derived from bone marrow, sampled 734 days after intestinal transplantation. These receptors came from a human patient who received an intestinal transplant, so some T cells may come from the graft donor.

The V call is TRBV27, the J call TRBJ2-7; 7 bases map to TRBD1. The V gene end was trimmed by 3 bases and the J gene end by 7 bases; junction bases not matched to a gene: 12. Looked up from germline, CDR1 is MNHEY and CDR2 is SMNVEV (reference sequence). The CDR3 is 15 residues long. CDR3 sequence (DNA): TGTGCCAGCAGTTTGGTGGACAGGAATCGCCAGGAGCAGTACTTC. Translation gives CASSLVDRNRQEQYF.

The V and J genes are TRBV7-9 and TRBJ2-5, with D uncertain. The CDR3 loop spans 12 amino acids. Deletions cut 3 bases from V and 5 bases from J, with 7 bases between. Germline loops: CDR1 SEHNR, CDR2 FQNEAQ (reference sequence). CDR3 DNA: TGTGCCAGCAGCTTCTTATCGGAGACCCAGTACTTC. This gives the protein CASSFLSETQYF.

A word on this clone: At one end the junction does not follow the germline gene, possibly because of a read error. V is TRBV5-1 and J is TRBJ1-5; 7 nucleotides align to TRBD1. CDR1 is SGHRS, CDR2 YFSETQ, per germline. The CDR3 extends over 15 amino acids. In nucleotides, the CDR3 is TGTGCCAGCAGCTCCTTAGACAGGGACGGTCAGCCCCAGCATTTT. Residues: CASSSLDRDGQPQHF.

The chain has TRBV21-1 and TRBJ2-2. TRBV21-1 is a listed pseudogene. CDR3 length equals 11 residues. The CDR3 loop reads CASSNTGELFF. The CDR3, as DNA: TGTGCCAGCAGCAATACCGGGGAGCTGTTTTTT.

The chain recombines TRBV27 with TRBJ2-7; D ambiguous. Germline values: CDR1 MNHEY, CDR2 SMNVEV (reference sequence). The V gene lost 3 bases and the J gene lost 3 bases, with 3 bases spanning the gap. The CDR3 covers 11 residues. The CDR3 sequence is CASSFRYEQYF. CDR3 DNA sequence: TGTGCCAGCAGTTTCCGCTACGAGCAGTACTTC.

V and J are TRBV7-7 and TRBJ2-5; D perhaps matches TRBD2 (6 bases). Germline loops: CDR1 SSHAT, CDR2 FNYEAQ (reference sequence). V lost 0 bases and J 5 bases, leaving 13 bases between the germline ends. The CDR3 has 15 residues. In nucleotides, the CDR3 is TGTGCCAGCAGCTTAGCGACGGGGGATCGCGAGACCCAGTACTTC. Its translation is CASSLATGDRETQYF.

This clone was seen a few times. The chain carries TRBV27 and TRBJ2-1, with 7 nucleotides matching TRBD1. J gave up 2 bases and V 5 bases, and 6 bases lay outside the gene matches. Germline V gene data show CDR1 as MNHEY and CDR2 as SMNVEV (reference sequence). CDR3 length: 15 residues. The CDR3 protein is CASSVTGWPYNEQFF. The CDR3 bases are TGTGCCAGCAGTGTGACAGGGTGGCCCTACAATGAGCAGTTCTTC.

V usage is TRBV5-4 and J usage is TRBJ2-1; 9 positions agree with TRBD1. Germline CDR1 SGHNT, CDR2 YYREEE (reference sequence). This CDR3 has 13 residues. The J segment lost 9 bases and the V segment lost 5 bases, leaving 6 bases of the junction unmatched. The DNA for the CDR3 is TGTGCCAGCAGGGGGACAGGGTACGGTGAGCAGTTCTTC. Translated, it gives CASRGTGYGEQFF.

The gene calls are TRBV4-2 and TRBJ1-5; tentative D call: TRBD1 (5 bases). The V gene lost 0 bases and the J gene lost 5 bases, with 11 bases spanning the gap. The CDR3 is 15 amino acids. Germline V gene lookup returns CDR1 LGHNA and CDR2 YNFKEQ. The CDR3 DNA follows: TGTGCCAGCAGCCAAGACGCCAGGGCAGATCAGCCCCAGCATTTT. Protein: CASSQDARADQPQHF.

This rearrangement joins TRBV29-1 to TRBJ2-3; a possible D gene is TRBD2 (6 bases). The CDR3 has 13 amino acids. Looked up from germline, CDR1 is SQVTM and CDR2 is ANQGSEA. CDR3 sequence (DNA): TGCACCACCCTGGGACTCAGCACAGATACGCAGTATTTT. This gives the protein CTTLGLSTDTQYF.

The rearrangement uses TRBV7-3 and TRBJ2-5; 9 bases map to TRBD1. The J call could be wrong; TRBJ2-7 is a better fit for the DNA end. The CDR3 has 14 residues. The germline gives CDR1 SGHTA, CDR2 FQGTGA. The CDR3 sequence is CASSWTGESYEQYF. In DNA, the CDR3 is TGTGCCAGCAGCTGGACAGGGGAAAGCTACGAGCAGTACTTC.

V gene TRBV28 combines with J gene TRBJ2-1; tentatively, D is TRBD1 (6 bases). The germline gives CDR1 MDHEN, CDR2 SYDVKM. The CDR3 spans 12 residues. The V end was cut by 4 bases, the J end by 6 bases, with 7 bases between. The CDR3 region has the DNA TGTGCCAGCAGTTCGGACAGCAATGAGCAGTTCTTC. This sequence encodes CASSSDSNEQFF.

The chain joins TRBV7-9 to TRBJ2-2; D perhaps matches TRBD1 (5 bases). The CDR3 has 15 amino acids. Germline CDR1 and CDR2: SEHNR and FQNEAQ (reference sequence). With 3 bases removed from V and 4 bases from J, the gap between germline ends came to 12 bases. The chain's CDR3 is CASSFWTRGTGELFF. The DNA for the CDR3 is TGTGCCAGCAGCTTCTGGACAAGGGGCACCGGGGAGCTGTTTTTT.

This clone appeared once. The chain employs TRBV27 and TRBJ1-5, with no clear D. CDR1 and CDR2 from the germline V gene are MNHEY and SMNVEV (reference sequence). The CDR3 has 15 amino acids. Trimming shortened V by 5 bases and J by 5 bases, and 16 bases separated the two germline ends. The CDR3 coding sequence is TGTGCCAGCAGTACTTCCATTGGGGATTATCAGCCCCAGCATTTT. The encoded protein is CASSTSIGDYQPQHF.

In its sample, this clone was seen once. The chain employs TRBV5-4 and TRBJ2-5, with a tentative D call TRBD1 (5 bases). CDR1 and CDR2 from the germline V gene are SGHNT and YYREEE (reference sequence). V dropped 1 base and J dropped 3 bases, with 10 bases sitting between them. This CDR3 comprises 14 residues. DNA for the CDR3: TGTGCCAGCAGCTTGTTCGGCAGGGAAGAGACCCAGTACTTC. It specifies CASSLFGREETQYF.

This chain links TRBV27 with TRBJ2-3; the D call may be TRBD1 or TRBD2 (5 bases each). The germline CDR1 and CDR2 sequences are MNHEY and SMNVEV (reference sequence). The CDR3 contains 13 residues. Trimming took 2 bases from V and 7 from J, leaving 10 bases between them. The CDR3 bases are TGTGCCAGCAGTTTAAAAGGGACCTATACGCAGTATTTT. Protein product: CASSLKGTYTQYF.

The V gene is TRBV28, the J gene TRBJ2-5, with D perhaps assigned TRBD1 or TRBD2 (5 bases each). Germline CDR1 is MDHEN and CDR2 is SYDVKM. V was clipped by 6 bases and J by 3 bases, with 11 bases between them. The CDR3 extends over 13 amino acids. CDR3 sequence reads: CASRVGAEETQYF. CDR3 coding DNA: TGTGCCAGCAGGGTCGGGGCCGAAGAGACCCAGTACTTC. Looking up the rest from reference TRBV28 and TRBJ2-5 gives the full variable domain: DVKVTQSSRYLVKRTGEKVFLECVQDMDHENMFWYRQDPGLGLRLIYFSYDVKMKEKGDIPEGYSVSREKKERFSLILESASTNQTSMYLCASRVGAEETQYFGPGTRLLVL.

This clone has only a few counts. The CDR3 sequence is CASSPSMNTEAFF. CDR3 bases: TGTGCCAGCAGCCCTTCAATGAACACTGAAGCTTTCTTT. The rearrangement joins TRBV7-7 to TRBJ1-1; D is unresolved. CDR3 length equals 13 residues. Trimming cost V 5 bases and J 0 bases, with 7 bases left between them. Per the germline V gene, CDR1 is SSHAT and CDR2 is FNYEAQ (reference sequence).

This clone occurred once. V gene TRBV19 combines with J gene TRBJ1-6, with a possible D match to TRBD1 (5 bases). Germline CDR1 LNHDA, CDR2 SQIVND (reference sequence). The CDR3 runs 15 residues. Trimming cost V 7 bases and J 7 bases, with 17 bases left between them. The CDR3 region has the DNA TGTGCCAGTACCACAACCGGACATAGGAATTCACCCCTCCACTTT. This codes for CASTTTGHRNSPLHF.

In its sample, this clone was seen once. The CDR3 loop is CASSLFSGRSYNEQFF. The CDR3 DNA follows: TGTGCCAGCAGTTTATTCAGCGGGAGATCCTACAATGAGCAGTTCTTC. The V and J genes are TRBV28 and TRBJ2-1; TRBD2 matches 8 bases. Germline CDR1 is MDHEN and CDR2 is SYDVKM. The CDR3 contains 16 residues. V was pared by 1 base and J by 1 base, with 3 bases of the junction left unmatched.

V gene TRBV27 combines with J gene TRBJ2-1; TRBD1 matches at 7 bases. The length of the CDR3 is 14 residues. CDR1 is MNHEY and CDR2 is SMNVEV in the germline V gene (reference sequence). Losses at the gene ends were 4 bases for V and 10 bases for J; bases not matched to a gene: 10. CDR3 sequence: CASSSLSRGNEQFF. The CDR3 nucleotides read TGTGCCAGCAGTTCGCTTTCCAGGGGGAACGAGCAGTTCTTC.

The chain uses TRBV19 and TRBJ2-7; 9 positions match TRBD1. Germline V gives CDR1 LNHDA, CDR2 SQIVND (reference sequence). CDR3 length: 14 amino acids. V gave up 5 bases and J gave up 5 bases; unmatched junction bases: 7. CDR3 protein: CASSWGTGLNEQYF. CDR3 sequence (DNA): TGTGCCAGTAGTTGGGGGACAGGGTTGAACGAGCAGTACTTC.

The chain recombines TRBV27 with TRBJ2-3; D is unclear. Germline V gene sequence: CDR1 MNHEY, CDR2 SMNVEV (reference sequence). Trimming stripped 5 bases from V and 5 bases from J, with 5 bases between. This CDR3 is 11 amino acids long. The CDR3 coding sequence is TGTGCCAGCAGTCATATAGATACGCAGTATTTT. It translates to CASSHIDTQYF.

The rearrangement links TRBV29-1 to TRBJ2-5; 9 nucleotides match TRBD2. This CDR3 is built from 14 residues. J lost 7 bases, V lost 2 bases, and 8 bases had no gene match. CDR1 and CDR2 from the germline V gene are SQVTM and ANQGSEA. CDR3 sequence (DNA): TGCAGCGTTGAATTGGGACTAGCCCAAAGGACCCAGTACTTC. It encodes CSVELGLAQRTQYF.

The chain employs TRBV6-5 and TRBJ2-1; a weak D match, TRBD2 (6 bases). This CDR3 has 15 residues. The V gene lost 6 bases and the J gene lost 3 bases, with 15 bases spanning the gap. CDR1 and CDR2 (germline): MNHEY, SVGAGI. The CDR3 loop is CASSLRGSGYNEQFF. The CDR3 nucleotides are TGTGCCAGCAGCCTCCGGGGGAGCGGCTACAATGAGCAGTTCTTC.

The V gene is TRBV14, the J gene TRBJ2-4, with D uncertain. The germline V gene has CDR1 SGHDN and CDR2 FVKESK. The CDR3 sequence is 17 residues long. V dropped 0 bases and J dropped 0 bases, with 12 bases sitting between them. The CDR3 DNA reads as TGTGCCAGCAGCCAAGATAAAACGGTCCTAGCCAAAAACATTCAGTACTTC. Protein sequence: CASSQDKTVLAKNIQYF.